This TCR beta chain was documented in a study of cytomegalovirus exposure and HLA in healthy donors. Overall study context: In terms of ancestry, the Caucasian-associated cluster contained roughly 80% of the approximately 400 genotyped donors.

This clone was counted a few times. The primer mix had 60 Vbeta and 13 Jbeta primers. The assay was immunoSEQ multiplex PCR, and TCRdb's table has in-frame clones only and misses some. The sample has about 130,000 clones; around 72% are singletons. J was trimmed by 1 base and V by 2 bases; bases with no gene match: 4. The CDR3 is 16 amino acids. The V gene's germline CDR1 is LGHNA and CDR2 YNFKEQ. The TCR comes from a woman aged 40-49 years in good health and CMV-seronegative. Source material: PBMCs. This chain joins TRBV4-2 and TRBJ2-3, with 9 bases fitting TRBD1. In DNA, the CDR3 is TGTGCCAGCAGCCAAAACAGGGGGCTGGGCACAGATACGCAGTATTTT. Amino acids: CASSQNRGLGTDTQYF.